These 16 T cell receptor beta chains originate from one sample sequenced in a study of shared clonotypes between healthy human individuals. Profiling relied on immunoSEQ multiplex PCR, and the TCRdb table lists in-frame clones only, not all of them. The table lists around 1 million clones, roughly 72% of them singletons. Sequences were obtained from memory CD4+ T cells sorted from blood. Indicated subset: CD45RA-negative fraction. These receptors all stem from a man aged 18 to 30 in good health.

This sequence joins TRBV4-1 and TRBJ1-1; D not certain. V shed 1 base and J shed 0 bases, with 18 bases lying between them. Germline lookup yields CDR1 MGHRA and CDR2 YSYEKL. The CDR3 spans 18 residues. The CDR3 region is CASSQGMERFTMNTEAFF. CDR3 nucleotides: TGCGCCAGCAGCCAAGGGATGGAGAGGTTTACTATGAACACTGAAGCTTTCTTT.

This chain links TRBV6-1 with TRBJ2-7, with 8 bases aligning to TRBD1. The CDR3 extends over 15 amino acids. CDR1 is MNHNS and CDR2 is SASEGT in the germline V gene. V shed 0 bases, J shed 6 bases, and the junction held 7 bases outside the gene matches. DNA for the CDR3: TGTGCCAGCAGTGAAGCATCGGCAGGGGGCGGCGAGCAGTACTTC. Its protein product is CASSEASAGGGEQYF.

The chain links TRBV21-1 to TRBJ1-4; the table calls TRBD1, which could not be checked here. TRBV21-1 is flagged as a pseudogene. The CDR3 is made up of 16 amino acids. The DNA of the CDR3 is TGTGCCAGCAGCGCACACAGGGCCCCCCCTAATGAAAAACTGTTTTTT. It encodes CASSAHRAPPNEKLFF.

J is TRBJ1-2 and V is TRBV28; TRBD1 agrees at 8 bases. The CDR3 extends over 14 amino acids. Germline values: CDR1 MDHEN, CDR2 SYDVKM. V gave up 6 bases and J gave up 2 bases; unmatched junction bases: 5. For the CDR3, the DNA is TGTGCCAGCAGCTCAGGGGGCGCGAACTATGGCTACACCTTC. Translating it yields CASSSGGANYGYTF.

J is TRBJ1-1 and V is TRBV2; D gene unclear. Germline V gives CDR1 SNHLY, CDR2 FYNNEI. The V end lost 4 bases, the J end lost 1 base, and 10 bases lay between the germline ends. The CDR3 is 14 amino acids. The CDR3 sequence is CASSVGLGNTEAFF. As DNA, the CDR3 is TGTGCCAGCAGTGTCGGGCTAGGGAACACTGAAGCTTTCTTT. The full variable domain, its missing parts supplied by reference TRBV2 and TRBJ1-1, is EPEVTQTPSHQVTQMGQEVILRCVPISNHLYFYWYRQILGQKVEFLVSFYNNEISEKSEIFDDQFSVERPDGSNFTLKIRSTKLEDSAMYFCASSVGLGNTEAFFGQGTRLTVV.

The chain couples TRBV14 to TRBJ2-7, with D possibly matching TRBD1 (7 bases). The length of the CDR3 is 15 residues. The V end lost 6 bases, the J end lost 4 bases, and 19 bases lay between the germline ends. Germline CDR1 SGHDN, CDR2 FVKESK. Here the CDR3 reads CASRVPGGQRYEQYF. The CDR3 nucleotides read TGTGCCAGCAGAGTCCCCGGGGGACAGAGGTACGAGCAGTACTTC.

The V and J genes are TRBV5-1 and TRBJ1-1; D is unclear. Germline CDR1 SGHRS, CDR2 YFSETQ. V was shortened by 3 bases and J by 0 bases, with 6 bases between the two germline ends. This CDR3 spans 13 amino acids. CDR3 sequence reads: CASSSQMNTEAFF. The CDR3 DNA follows: TGCGCCAGCAGCTCCCAGATGAACACTGAAGCTTTCTTT.

This clone was seen only once. J is TRBJ1-4 and V is TRBV9, with D maybe TRBD1 (6 bases). The CDR3 loop spans 16 amino acids. Trimming removed 4 bases at V and 1 base at J, with 14 bases between. Germline values: CDR1 SGDLS, CDR2 YYNGEE. The CDR3 DNA follows: TGTGCCAGCAGCTCCCGGGGGGGCTTAACTAATGAAAAACTGTTTTTT. This translates into CASSSRGGLTNEKLFF.

The CDR3 loop reads CASSFKPHEQYF. CDR3 DNA sequence: TGTGCCAGCAGCTTTAAGCCCCACGAGCAGTACTTC. The J gene is TRBJ2-7, the V gene TRBV5-6; the D is unclear. Between the trimmed V and J ends, which lost 2 bases and 5 bases, there was a span of 8 bases. The length of the CDR3 is 12 residues. Germline CDR1 SGHDT, CDR2 YYEEEE.

The V and J genes are TRBV7-2 and TRBJ2-7; a weak D match, TRBD2 (6 bases). The ends were cut back, 3 bases at V and 1 base at J, with 13 bases in the middle. The CDR3 sequence is 15 residues long. CDR1 SGHTA and CDR2 FQGNSA come from the germline V gene. In DNA form, the CDR3 reads TGTGCCAGCAGCTTTAATAGCGGAGGTTCCTACGAGCAGTACTTC. Its translation: CASSFNSGGSYEQYF.

CDR3 in DNA: TGTGCCAGCCGGATTAGCGGGGAGGGCGAGCAGTACTTC. Amino acid sequence: CASRISGEGEQYF. The V call is TRBV6-1, the J call TRBJ2-7; 8 nucleotides agree with TRBD2. Germline CDR1 is MNHNS and CDR2 is SASEGT. The ends lost 8 bases at V and 6 bases at J; junction bases unmatched: 9. This CDR3 has 13 residues.

This clone was observed a handful of times. The J gene is TRBJ2-3, the V gene TRBV5-4; D is perhaps TRBD1 (6 bases). The CDR3 loop spans 16 amino acids. V dropped 5 bases and J dropped 4 bases, with 20 bases sitting between them. CDR1 and CDR2 from the germline V gene are SGHNT and YYREEE (reference sequence). Written as DNA, the CDR3 is TGTGCCAGCAGTAGGGGGAGAGAGAGGGCCGCAGATACGCAGTATTTT. It specifies CASSRGRERAADTQYF.

V and J are TRBV7-2 and TRBJ2-6; possible D gene TRBD2, 5 bases. The V gene's germline CDR1 is SGHTA and CDR2 FQGNSA. The CDR3 is 15 amino acids. The V and J ends lost 3 bases and 1 base respectively, with 7 bases between them. CDR3 coding DNA: TGTGCCAGCAGCTTCGGAGGTTCTGGGGCCAACGTCCTGACTTTC. Its translation is CASSFGGSGANVLTF.

This clone was counted only a few times. The V and J genes are TRBV7-6 and TRBJ1-6; TRBD1 matches at 7 bases. V shed 1 base and J 7 bases; nucleotides not matched to a gene: 4. This CDR3 has 15 residues. Per the germline V gene, CDR1 is SGHVS and CDR2 is FNYEAQ. The CDR3 coding sequence is TGTGCCAGCAGCTTAGGTATGGGACAGAATTCACCCCTCCACTTT. Protein product: CASSLGMGQNSPLHF.

This clone was detected only once. V is TRBV30 and J is TRBJ2-7; 10 nucleotides line up with TRBD1. With V trimmed by 4 bases and J by 5 bases, 8 bases remained unmatched. Germline values: CDR1 GTSNPN, CDR2 SVGIG (reference sequence). CDR3 length equals 14 residues. The CDR3 region has the DNA TGTGCCTGGAATCCCGGGACAGGGGTCCACGAGCAGTACTTC. Its translation is CAWNPGTGVHEQYF.

Comments on this clone: A read error may produce the germline difference seen at one junction end. The V call is TRBV7-7, the J call TRBJ2-1, with 7 bases matching TRBD2. This CDR3 is 15 amino acids long. CDR1 and CDR2 (germline): SSHAT, FNYEAQ (reference sequence). CDR3 residues: CASSLDIAGANEQFF. For the CDR3, the DNA is TGTGCTAGCAGCTTAGACATAGCGGGTGCCAATGAGCAGTTCTTC.